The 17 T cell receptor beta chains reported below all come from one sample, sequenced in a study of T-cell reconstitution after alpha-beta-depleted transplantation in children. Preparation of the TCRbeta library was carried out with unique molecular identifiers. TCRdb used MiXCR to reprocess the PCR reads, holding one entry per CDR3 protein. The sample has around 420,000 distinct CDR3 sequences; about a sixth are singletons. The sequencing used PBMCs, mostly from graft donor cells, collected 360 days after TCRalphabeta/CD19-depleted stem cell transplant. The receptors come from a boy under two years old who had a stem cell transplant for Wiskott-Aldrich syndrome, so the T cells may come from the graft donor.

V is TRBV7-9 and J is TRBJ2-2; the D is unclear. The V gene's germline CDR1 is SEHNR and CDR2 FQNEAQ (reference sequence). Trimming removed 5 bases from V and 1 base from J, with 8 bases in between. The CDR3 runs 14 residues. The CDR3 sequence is CASSRTLNTGELFF. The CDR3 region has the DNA TGTGCCAGCAGCCGGACCTTGAACACCGGGGAGCTGTTTTTT.

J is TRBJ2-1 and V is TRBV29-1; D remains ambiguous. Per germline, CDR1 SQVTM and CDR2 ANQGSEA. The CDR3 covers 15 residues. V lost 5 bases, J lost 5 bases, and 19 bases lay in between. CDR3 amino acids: CSVLTHSNANNEQFF. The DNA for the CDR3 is TGCAGCGTTTTAACCCACTCGAATGCAAACAATGAGCAGTTCTTC.

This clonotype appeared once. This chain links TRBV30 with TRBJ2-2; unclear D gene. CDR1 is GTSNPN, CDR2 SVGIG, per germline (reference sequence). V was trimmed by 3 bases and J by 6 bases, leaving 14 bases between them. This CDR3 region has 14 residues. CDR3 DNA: TGTGCCTGGAGACGCTCGGTATCCGCCGGGGAGCTGTTTTTT. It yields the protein CAWRRSVSAGELFF.

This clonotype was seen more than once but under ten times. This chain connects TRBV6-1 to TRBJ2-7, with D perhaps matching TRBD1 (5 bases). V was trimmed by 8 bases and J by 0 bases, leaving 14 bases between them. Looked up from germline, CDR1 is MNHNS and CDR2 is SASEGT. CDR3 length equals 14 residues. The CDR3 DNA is TGTGCCAGCCGGACATACCTGAGCTCCTACGAGCAGTACTTC. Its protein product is CASRTYLSSYEQYF.

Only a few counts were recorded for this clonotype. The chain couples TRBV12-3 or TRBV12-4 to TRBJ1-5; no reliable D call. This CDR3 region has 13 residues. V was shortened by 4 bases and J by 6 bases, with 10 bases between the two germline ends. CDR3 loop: CASSYEAGQPQHF. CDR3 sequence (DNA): TGTGCCAGCAGTTACGAGGCGGGTCAGCCCCAGCATTTT.

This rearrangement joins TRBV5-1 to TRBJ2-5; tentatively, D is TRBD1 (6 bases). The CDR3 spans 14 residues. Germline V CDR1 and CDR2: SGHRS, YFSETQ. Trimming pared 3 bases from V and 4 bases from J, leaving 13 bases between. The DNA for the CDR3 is TGCGCCAGCAGCTGGACAGAACCCGGAGAGACCCAGTACTTC. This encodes CASSWTEPGETQYF.

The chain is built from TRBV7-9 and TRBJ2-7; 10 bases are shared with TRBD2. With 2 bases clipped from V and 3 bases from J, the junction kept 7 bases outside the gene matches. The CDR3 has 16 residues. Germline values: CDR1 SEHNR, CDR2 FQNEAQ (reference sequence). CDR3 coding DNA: TGTGCCAGCAGCTTAAGCGGGGGGGCCAAAGGCTACGAGCAGTACTTC. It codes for CASSLSGGAKGYEQYF.

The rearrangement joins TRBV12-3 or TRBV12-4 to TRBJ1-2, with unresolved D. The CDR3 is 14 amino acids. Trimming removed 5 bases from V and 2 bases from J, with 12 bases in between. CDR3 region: CASSPFGPNYGYTF. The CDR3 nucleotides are TGTGCCAGCAGTCCCTTCGGGCCGAACTATGGCTACACCTTC.

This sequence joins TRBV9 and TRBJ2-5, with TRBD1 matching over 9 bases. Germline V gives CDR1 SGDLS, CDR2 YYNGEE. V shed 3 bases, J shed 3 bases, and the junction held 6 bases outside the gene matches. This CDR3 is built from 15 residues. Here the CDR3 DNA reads TGTGCCAGCAGCGCGGGGACAGGGTGGAAAGAGACCCAGTACTTC. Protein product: CASSAGTGWKETQYF.

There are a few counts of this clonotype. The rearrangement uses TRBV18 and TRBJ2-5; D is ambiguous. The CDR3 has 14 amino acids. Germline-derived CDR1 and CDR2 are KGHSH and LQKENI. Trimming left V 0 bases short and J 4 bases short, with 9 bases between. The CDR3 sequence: CASSPPERRETQYF. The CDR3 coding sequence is TGTGCCAGCTCACCACCGGAGCGCAGAGAGACCCAGTACTTC.

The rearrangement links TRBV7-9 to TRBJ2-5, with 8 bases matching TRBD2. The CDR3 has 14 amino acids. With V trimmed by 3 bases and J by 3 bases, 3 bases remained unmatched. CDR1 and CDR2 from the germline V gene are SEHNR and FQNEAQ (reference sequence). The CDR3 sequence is CASSFLSGEETQYF. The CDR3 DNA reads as TGTGCCAGCAGCTTTCTTAGCGGGGAAGAGACCCAGTACTTC.

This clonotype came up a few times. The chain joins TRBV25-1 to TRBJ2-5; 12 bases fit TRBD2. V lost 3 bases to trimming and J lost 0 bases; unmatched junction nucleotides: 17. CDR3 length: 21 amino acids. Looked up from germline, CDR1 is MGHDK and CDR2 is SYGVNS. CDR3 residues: CASSESPASGGAHKDQETQYF. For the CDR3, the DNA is TGTGCCAGCAGTGAGAGTCCCGCTAGCGGGGGGGCCCATAAGGACCAAGAGACCCAGTACTTC.

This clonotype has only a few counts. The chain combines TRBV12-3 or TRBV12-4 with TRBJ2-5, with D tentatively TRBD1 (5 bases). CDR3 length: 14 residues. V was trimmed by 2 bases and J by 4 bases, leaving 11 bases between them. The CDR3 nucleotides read TGTGCCAGCAGTTTAAGGGGCCCGTCAGAGACCCAGTACTTC. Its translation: CASSLRGPSETQYF.

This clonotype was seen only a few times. CDR3 nucleotide sequence: TGTGCCAGCAGATTAGGAGGGTCGCGGGGCTACACCTTC. Amino acid sequence: CASRLGGSRGYTF. The chain uses TRBV6-5 and TRBJ1-2; D not certain. The germline gives CDR1 MNHEY, CDR2 SVGAGI. Trimming removed 6 bases from V and 8 bases from J, with 16 bases in between. The CDR3 contains 13 residues.

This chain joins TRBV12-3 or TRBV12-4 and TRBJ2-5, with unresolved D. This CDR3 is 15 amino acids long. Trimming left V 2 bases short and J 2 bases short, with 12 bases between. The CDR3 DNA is TGTGCCAGCAGTTTACTGGGAAAAGGGCAAGAGACCCAGTACTTC. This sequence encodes CASSLLGKGQETQYF.

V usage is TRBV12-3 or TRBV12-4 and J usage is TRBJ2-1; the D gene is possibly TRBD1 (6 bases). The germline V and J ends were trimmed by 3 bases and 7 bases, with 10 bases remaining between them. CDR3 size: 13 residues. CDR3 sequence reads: CASSFGQFNEQFF. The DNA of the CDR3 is TGTGCCAGCAGTTTTGGACAGTTTAATGAGCAGTTCTTC.

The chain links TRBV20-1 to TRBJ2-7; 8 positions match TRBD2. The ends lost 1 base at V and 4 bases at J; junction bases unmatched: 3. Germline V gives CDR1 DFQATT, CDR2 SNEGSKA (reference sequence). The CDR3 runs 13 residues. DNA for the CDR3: TGCAGTGCTAGAGGCGGGGGGACATACGAGCAGTACTTC. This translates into CSARGGGTYEQYF.